This T cell receptor beta chain was obtained from a study of CD8 T cells in ankylosing spondylitis. In germline, CDR1 is MNHNY, CDR2 SVGAGI (reference sequence). The CDR3 is made up of 11 amino acids. V was clipped by 5 bases and J by 2 bases, with 4 bases between them. There are many counts of this clonotype. What it binds is unknown. Study observations and caveats: Seemingly distinctive of ankylosing spondylitis blood was a TCR beta motif formed by eight highly homologous variants.

Libraries for TCR beta were made by quantitative 5'-RACE with molecular barcodes. TCRdb fed the 5' RACE reads into MiXCR, producing one record per CDR3 protein. The sample yields over 700,000 distinct CDR3 sequences, over 15% seen once. The genes are TRBV6-6 and TRBJ2-7, with D unclear. This TCR was sampled from a male donor with ankylosing spondylitis. The sample consisted of blood, either unsorted or a sorted T cell fraction (not recorded which). The CDR3 here is CASSGTYEQYF. Here the CDR3 DNA reads TGTGCCAGCAGTGGCACCTACGAGCAGTACTTC.